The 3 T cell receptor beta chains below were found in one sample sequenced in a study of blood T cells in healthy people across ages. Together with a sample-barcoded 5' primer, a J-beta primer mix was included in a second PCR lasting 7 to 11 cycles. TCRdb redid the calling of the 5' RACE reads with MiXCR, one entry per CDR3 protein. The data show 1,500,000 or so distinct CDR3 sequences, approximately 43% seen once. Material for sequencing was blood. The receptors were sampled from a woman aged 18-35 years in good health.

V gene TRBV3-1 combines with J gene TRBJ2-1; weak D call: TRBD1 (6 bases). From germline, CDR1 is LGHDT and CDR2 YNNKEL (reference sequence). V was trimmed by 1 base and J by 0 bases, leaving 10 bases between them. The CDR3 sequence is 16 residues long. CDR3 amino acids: CASSQGGHSSYNEQFF. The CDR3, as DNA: TGTGCCAGCAGCCAAGGGGGACATAGCTCCTACAATGAGCAGTTCTTC.

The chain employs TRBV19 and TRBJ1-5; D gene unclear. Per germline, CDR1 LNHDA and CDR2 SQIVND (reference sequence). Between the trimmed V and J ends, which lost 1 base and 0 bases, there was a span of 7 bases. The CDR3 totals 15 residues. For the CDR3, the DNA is TGTGCCAGTAGTATAGTAACCGGTAGCAATCAGCCCCAGCATTTT. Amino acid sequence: CASSIVTGSNQPQHF.

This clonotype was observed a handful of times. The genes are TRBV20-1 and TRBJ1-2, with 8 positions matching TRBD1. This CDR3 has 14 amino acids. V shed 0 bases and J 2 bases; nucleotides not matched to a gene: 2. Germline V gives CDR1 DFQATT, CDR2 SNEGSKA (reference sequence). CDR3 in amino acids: CSARDDRGNYGYTF. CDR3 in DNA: TGCAGTGCTAGAGATGACAGGGGCAACTATGGCTACACCTTC.